This is a list of T cell receptor beta chains from one sample in a study of T-cell reconstitution after alpha-beta-depleted transplantation in children. TCRdb used MiXCR to reprocess the PCR reads, holding one entry per CDR3 protein. The sample has 500,000 or so distinct CDR3 sequences, 32% seen once. The specimen comprised PBMCs from the stem cell graft donor, sampled from the stem cell graft. These receptors were obtained from a human donor who donated a stem cell graft to a child with aplastic anemia. Each CDR3 is given with its conserved first and last residue. A D gene is named only where the DNA matches it firmly. Expanded clones get a size class; other rows say once, few or many, or leave the size out.

TRBD1	TRBV19	TRBJ1-2	NA	CASSVQGAVGYTF	TGTGCCAGTAGTGTACAGGGGGCTGTTGGCTACACCTTC
NA	TRBV7-3	TRBJ1-1	few	CASSLTGTPMNTEAFF	TGTGCCAGCAGCCTGACGGGGACACCGATGAACACTGAAGCTTTCTTT
TRBD1	TRBV12-3/TRBV12-4	TRBJ1-6	NA	CASSFIAPGQRNSPLHF	TGTGCCAGCAGTTTCATTGCCCCGGGACAGAGAAATTCACCCCTCCACTTT
TRBD1	TRBV6-1	TRBJ2-5	few	CASIRTGWDQETQYF	TGTGCCAGCATTCGGACAGGGTGGGACCAAGAGACCCAGTACTTC
NA	TRBV6-5	TRBJ1-1	NA	CASSYFTGEAFF	TGTGCCAGCAGTTATTTTACAGGTGAAGCTTTCTTT
NA	TRBV6-1	TRBJ2-1	NA	CATAGTQAYNEQFF	TGTGCCACTGCCGGGACCCAAGCGTACAATGAGCAGTTCTTC
NA	TRBV4-2	TRBJ1-1	NA	CASSQSQGNTEAFF	TGTGCCAGCAGCCAATCCCAGGGAAACACTGAAGCTTTCTTT
NA	TRBV19	TRBJ1-1	NA	CASSPQGKSSEAFF	TGTGCCAGTAGTCCCCAGGGAAAGAGCTCTGAAGCTTTCTTT
NA	TRBV15	TRBJ2-1	NA	CATSRQASSYNEQFF	TGTGCCACCAGCAGGCAGGCTAGCTCCTACAATGAGCAGTTCTTC
NA	TRBV9	TRBJ1-6	few	CASNRGGQHNSPLHF	TGTGCCAGCAACCGCGGCGGACAGCATAATTCACCCCTCCACTTT
TRBD2	TRBV7-9	TRBJ2-7	NA	CASSTKREVVHEQYF	TGTGCCAGCAGCACCAAGCGGGAGGTGGTCCACGAGCAGTACTTC
NA	TRBV27	TRBJ2-7	few	CASSLDSGPNEQYF	TGTGCCAGCAGCCTCGACTCGGGACCCAACGAGCAGTACTTC
NA	TRBV20-1	TRBJ2-3	many	CSAPVGHTDTQYF	TGCAGTGCTCCTGTGGGACACACAGATACGCAGTATTTT
NA	TRBV5-1	TRBJ2-7	few	CASSWGPGTYEQYF	TGCGCCAGCAGCTGGGGGCCAGGGACCTACGAGCAGTACTTC
NA	TRBV20-1	TRBJ1-1	NA	CSANLQVGTEAFF	TGCAGTGCTAACCTACAGGTCGGTACTGAAGCTTTCTTT
NA	TRBV7-2	TRBJ1-2	few	CASSAQGFSYTF	TGTGCCAGCAGCGCACAGGGATTTAGCTACACCTTC
TRBD1	TRBV28	TRBJ1-2	NA	CASRDRGRGYTF	TGTGCCAGCAGGGACAGGGGAAGAGGCTACACCTTC
NA	TRBV30	TRBJ1-4	few	CAWTGLATNEKLFF	TGTGCCTGGACTGGGCTTGCAACTAATGAAAAACTGTTTTTT
NA	TRBV9	TRBJ1-1	few	CASSAKGSNTEAFF	TGTGCCAGCAGCGCTAAGGGATCGAACACTGAAGCTTTCTTT
NA	TRBV5-4	TRBJ2-3	NA	CASSRTVEEQYF	TGTGCCAGCAGCCGGACGGTCGAGGAGCAGTATTTT
NA	TRBV7-2	TRBJ2-3	NA	CASVLGRRGERRDTQYF	TGTGCCAGCGTTCTTGGACGGCGGGGAGAGAGGAGAGATACGCAGTATTTT
NA	TRBV7-8	TRBJ2-2	NA	CASSLGVGPNTGELFF	TGTGCCAGCAGCTTAGGCGTCGGACCGAACACCGGGGAGCTGTTTTTT
NA	TRBV6-1	TRBJ2-1	NA	CASSEAGFYNEQFF	TGTGCCAGCAGTGAAGCGGGATTCTACAATGAGCAGTTCTTC
NA	TRBV6-9	TRBJ2-5	few	CASTPLGSGQETQYF	TGTGCCAGCACCCCCCTTGGTAGCGGACAAGAGACCCAGTACTTC
NA	TRBV20-1	TRBJ1-5	NA	CSATVGGTSAKHF	TGCAGTGCAACCGTTGGGGGGACTTCAGCTAAACATTTT
NA	TRBV27	TRBJ2-5	NA	CASSLYLGETQYF	TGTGCCAGCAGTTTATATCTGGGAGAGACCCAGTACTTC
TRBD2	TRBV29-1	TRBJ2-3	NA	CSLRAGLALDTQYF	TGCAGCCTAAGAGCGGGACTAGCGTTAGATACGCAGTATTTT
TRBD1	TRBV2	TRBJ1-1	NA	CASSLGGGASLNTEAFF	TGTGCCAGCAGCCTTGGAGGGGGCGCGTCACTGAACACTGAAGCTTTCTTT
NA	TRBV6-5	TRBJ2-1	few	CASSTNTGGAYNEQFF	TGTGCCAGCAGTACTAATACAGGGGGGGCCTACAATGAGCAGTTCTTC
TRBD1	TRBV27	TRBJ1-1	few	CASSVAGGLNTEAFF	TGTGCCAGCAGTGTGGCAGGGGGCCTGAACACTGAAGCTTTCTTT
NA	TRBV11-2	TRBJ2-7	NA	CASSPIWGAAVSRGYEQYF	TGTGCCAGCAGCCCTATTTGGGGGGCCGCGGTCTCCAGAGGGTACGAGCAGTACTTC